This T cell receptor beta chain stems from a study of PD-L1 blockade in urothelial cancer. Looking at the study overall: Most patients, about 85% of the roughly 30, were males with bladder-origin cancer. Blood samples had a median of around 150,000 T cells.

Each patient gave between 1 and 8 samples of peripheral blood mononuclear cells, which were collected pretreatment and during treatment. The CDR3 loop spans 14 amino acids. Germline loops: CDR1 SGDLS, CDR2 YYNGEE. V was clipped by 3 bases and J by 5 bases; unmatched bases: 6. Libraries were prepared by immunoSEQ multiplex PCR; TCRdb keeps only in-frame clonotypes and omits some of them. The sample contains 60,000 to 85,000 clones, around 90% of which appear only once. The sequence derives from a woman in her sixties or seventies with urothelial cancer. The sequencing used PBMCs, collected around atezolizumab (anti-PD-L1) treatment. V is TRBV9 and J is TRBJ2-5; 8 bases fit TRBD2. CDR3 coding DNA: TGTGCCAGCAGCGAAGGACTAGCTCGGGAGACCCAGTACTTC. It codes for CASSEGLARETQYF.